The 20 T cell receptor beta chains presented below share a single source sample, sequenced in a study of cytomegalovirus exposure and HLA in healthy donors. The PCR made use of 60 Vbeta and 13 Jbeta primers. TCRdb keeps only in-frame clones here, not all; method: immunoSEQ multiplex PCR. This repertoire includes around 29,000 clones. The sequenced sample consisted of PBMCs. These receptors came from a man aged 25-45 years in good health and CMV-seronegative.

The rearrangement joins TRBV5-5 to TRBJ1-1; 7 bases map to TRBD1. Germline V CDR1 and CDR2: SGHKS, YYEKEE (reference sequence). The junction had 10 bases not matched to a gene; V was cut back by 4 bases and J by 4 bases. CDR3 size: 15 residues. CDR3: CASSETLTGRTEAFF. CDR3 bases: TGTGCCAGCAGCGAGACTCTGACAGGGCGCACTGAAGCTTTCTTT.

The V and J genes are TRBV27 and TRBJ2-7, with 11 bases matching TRBD1. Germline values: CDR1 MNHEY, CDR2 SMNVEV (reference sequence). This CDR3 comprises 14 residues. V lost 6 bases and J lost 5; bases outside the gene matches: 6. CDR3 bases: TGTGCCAGCAGCTGGACAGGGGGCTTCCACGAGCAGTACTTC. It codes for CASSWTGGFHEQYF.

The CDR3 is CASSPPGQGPPDTQYF. Written as DNA, the CDR3 is TGTGCCAGCAGCCCACCGGGACAGGGGCCCCCAGATACGCAGTATTTT. The chain links TRBV11-3 to TRBJ2-3; 10 bases fit TRBD1. The CDR3 is made up of 16 amino acids. The V gene end was trimmed by 5 bases and the J gene end by 4 bases; junction bases not matched to a gene: 9. Looked up from germline, CDR1 is SGHNT and CDR2 is YENEEA.

V and J are TRBV11-2 and TRBJ1-2; tentative D call: TRBD1 (5 bases). Per germline, CDR1 SGHAT and CDR2 FQNNGV. The CDR3 runs to 15 residues. The V gene lost 6 bases and the J gene lost 5 bases, with 19 bases spanning the gap. The CDR3 DNA reads as TGTGCCAGCAGATCTTTACGGGGGGTAATTTATGGCTACACCTTC. Protein product: CASRSLRGVIYGYTF.

J is TRBJ1-3 and V is TRBV7-6, with TRBD1 matching 10 bases. The V segment lost 6 bases and the J segment 1 base; nucleotides outside the gene matches: 6. This CDR3 is 16 amino acids long. Looked up from germline, CDR1 is SGHVS and CDR2 is FNYEAQ. The CDR3 loop is CASSPGQGKSGNTIYF. As DNA, the CDR3 is TGTGCCAGCAGTCCGGGACAGGGGAAATCTGGAAACACCATATATTTT.

The chain has TRBV7-2 and TRBJ1-6, with TRBD1 matching over 10 bases. The CDR3 sequence is 15 residues long. Per the germline V gene, CDR1 is SGHTA and CDR2 is FQGNSA. The V and J ends lost 0 bases and 14 bases, in that order; junction bases with no gene match: 7. The CDR3 DNA sequence: TGTGCCAGCAGCTTAGCGGGACAGGGGTCGGGGGCCCTCCACTTT. Encoded protein: CASSLAGQGSGALHF.

The J gene is TRBJ2-7, the V gene TRBV27, with 7 bases that match TRBD1. This CDR3 region has 15 residues. With V trimmed by 0 bases and J by 4 bases, 6 bases remained unmatched. Germline V lookup: CDR1 MNHEY, CDR2 SMNVEV (reference sequence). The DNA for the CDR3 is TGTGCCAGCAGTTTATCTCCAGGGGGTCTATACGAGCAGTACTTC. Residues: CASSLSPGGLYEQYF.

J is TRBJ2-7 and V is TRBV11-2; TRBD1 is a possible D gene (6 bases). The CDR3 extends over 14 amino acids. CDR1 and CDR2 from the germline V gene are SGHAT and FQNNGV. V lost 4 bases to trimming and J lost 5 bases, with 15 bases between them. CDR3 in amino acids: CASSYRQVPNEQYF. As DNA, the CDR3 is TGTGCCAGCAGCTATCGACAGGTCCCTAACGAGCAGTACTTC.

The rearrangement uses TRBV2 and TRBJ2-3, with TRBD1 matching over 7 bases. CDR1 is SNHLY and CDR2 is FYNNEI in the germline V gene. Losses at the gene ends were 6 bases for V and 1 base for J; bases not matched to a gene: 7. The CDR3 contains 15 residues. The CDR3 bases are TGTGCCAGCAGCATACAGGGGCTGGGCACAGATACGCAGTATTTT. It yields the protein CASSIQGLGTDTQYF.

Here the CDR3 DNA reads TGTGCCAGCACCCTAGCAGGGGAGTCGCGGGAGCAGTTCTTC. This translates into CASTLAGESREQFF. The chain uses TRBV27 and TRBJ2-1; TRBD1 is a possible D gene (6 bases). Germline assignment: CDR1 MNHEY and CDR2 SMNVEV (reference sequence). CDR3 length equals 14 residues. With 7 bases removed from V and 10 bases from J, the gap between germline ends came to 20 bases.

The genes are TRBV13 and TRBJ2-5; 11 nucleotides align to TRBD1. Trimming took 4 bases from V and 5 from J; bases not matched to a gene: 6. Germline V CDR1 and CDR2: PRHDT, FYEKMQ (reference sequence). There are 15 residues in the CDR3. The CDR3 DNA follows: TGTGCCAGCAGCTCCAGGACAGGGGGCGGGGAGACCCAGTACTTC. It yields the protein CASSSRTGGGETQYF.

This rearrangement joins TRBV6-5 to TRBJ2-7; D not certain. The CDR3 has 12 amino acids. Germline CDR1 MNHEY, CDR2 SVGAGI. Trimming shortened V by 6 bases and J by 6 bases, and 12 bases separated the two germline ends. The CDR3 region is CASSVTRGEQYF. CDR3 DNA sequence: TGTGCCAGCAGCGTCACGCGCGGCGAGCAGTACTTC.

V and J are TRBV5-1 and TRBJ1-2, with D hard to call. Germline CDR1 SGHRS, CDR2 YFSETQ. V was trimmed by 4 bases and J by 4 bases, leaving 17 bases between them. The CDR3 totals 15 residues. The chain's CDR3 is CASSANGLTIYGYTF. CDR3 nucleotide sequence: TGCGCCAGCAGCGCGAACGGACTGACTATCTATGGCTACACCTTC.

The V gene is TRBV6-5, the J gene TRBJ1-4, with 8 bases aligning to TRBD1. V shed 6 bases, J shed 4 bases, and the junction held 4 bases outside the gene matches. Germline CDR1 is MNHEY and CDR2 is SVGAGI. CDR3 length: 14 amino acids. The CDR3 spells CASSPGQGNEKLFF. CDR3 sequence (DNA): TGTGCCAGCAGCCCCGGACAGGGTAATGAAAAACTGTTTTTT.

The gene calls are TRBV15 and TRBJ2-5; D is possibly TRBD2 (7 bases). The V end was cut by 3 bases, the J end by 2 bases, with 16 bases between. The germline V gene has CDR1 LNHNV and CDR2 YYDKDF (reference sequence). The CDR3 is 16 residues long. CDR3 loop: CATSRTLEGGQETQYF. The CDR3 region has the DNA TGTGCCACCAGCAGGACCCTCGAGGGGGGGCAAGAGACCCAGTACTTC.

This chain uses TRBV6-6 with TRBJ2-5; 10 bases align to TRBD2. Trimming removed 4 bases from V and 5 bases from J; junction bases left unmatched: 7. The V gene's germline CDR1 is MNHNY and CDR2 SVGAGI (reference sequence). This CDR3 spans 15 amino acids. CDR3 DNA sequence: TGTGCCAGCAGTTTCCCTAGCGGGAGTATGGAGACCCAGTACTTC. As protein: CASSFPSGSMETQYF.

The chain joins TRBV4-3 to TRBJ1-2; tentatively, D is TRBD1 (6 bases). The CDR3 loop spans 14 amino acids. V dropped 1 base and J dropped 7 bases, with 13 bases sitting between them. Germline CDR1 reads LGHNA; CDR2 reads YSLEER. Here the CDR3 reads CASSQVQGFGGYTF. The CDR3 DNA follows: TGCGCCAGCAGCCAAGTACAGGGTTTCGGTGGCTACACCTTC.

The gene calls are TRBV4-2 and TRBJ2-1, with 10 nucleotides matching TRBD2. Losses at the gene ends were 0 bases for V and 4 bases for J; bases not matched to a gene: 9. Germline V gene lookup returns CDR1 LGHNA and CDR2 YNFKEQ. The CDR3 has 18 amino acids. The chain's CDR3 is CASSQEGPSGGIYNEQFF. CDR3 coding DNA: TGTGCCAGCAGCCAAGAGGGCCCTAGCGGGGGTATATACAATGAGCAGTTCTTC.

The chain employs TRBV27 and TRBJ1-5, with D possibly matching TRBD1 (5 bases). Germline V gene sequence: CDR1 MNHEY, CDR2 SMNVEV (reference sequence). V was shortened by 6 bases and J by 4 bases, with 10 bases between the two germline ends. The CDR3 sequence is 13 residues long. For the CDR3, the DNA is TGTGCCAGCAGAGACAGTGGGAATCAGCCCCAGCATTTT. Translated, it gives CASRDSGNQPQHF.

V gene TRBV11-3 combines with J gene TRBJ2-1, with 10 positions matching TRBD2. Trimming removed 2 bases from V and 0 bases from J; junction bases left unmatched: 4. This CDR3 comprises 17 residues. Germline loops: CDR1 SGHNT, CDR2 YENEEA. For the CDR3, the DNA is TGTGCCAGCAGCTTATTAGCGGGGGGCCTCTCCTACAATGAGCAGTTCTTC. Its protein product is CASSLLAGGLSYNEQFF.